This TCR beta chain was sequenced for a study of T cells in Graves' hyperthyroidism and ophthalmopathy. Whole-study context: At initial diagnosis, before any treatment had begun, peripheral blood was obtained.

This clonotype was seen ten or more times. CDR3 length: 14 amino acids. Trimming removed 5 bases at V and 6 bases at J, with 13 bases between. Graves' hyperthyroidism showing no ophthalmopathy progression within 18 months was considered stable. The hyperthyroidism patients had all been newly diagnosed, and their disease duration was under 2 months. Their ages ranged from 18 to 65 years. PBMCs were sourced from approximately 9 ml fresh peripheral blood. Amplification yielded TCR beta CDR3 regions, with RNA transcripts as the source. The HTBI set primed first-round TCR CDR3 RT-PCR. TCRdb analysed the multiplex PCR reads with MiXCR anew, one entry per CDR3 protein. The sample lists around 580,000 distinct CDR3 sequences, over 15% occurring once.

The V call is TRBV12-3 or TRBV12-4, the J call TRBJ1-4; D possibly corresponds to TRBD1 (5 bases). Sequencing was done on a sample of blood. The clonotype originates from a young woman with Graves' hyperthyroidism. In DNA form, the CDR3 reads TGTGCCAGCAGTCGCGGGGACCCGGATGAAAAACTGTTTTTT. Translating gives CASSRGDPDEKLFF.